The subject of this entry is one T cell receptor beta chain. The antigen is undetermined. The sample comes from a study of blood T cells in healthy people across ages. Study-level points and caveats: Per-million-T-cell TCR beta diversity fell roughly linearly with age.

The authors ran a second PCR of roughly 6 to 12 cycles using a sample-barcoded 5' primer and a J-beta primer mix. TCRdb reanalysed the 5' RACE reads using MiXCR and keeps one entry per CDR3 protein. The data contain about a million distinct CDR3 sequences, 35% to 40% of them singletons. Germline V gives CDR1 MNHNY, CDR2 SVGAGI (reference sequence). V lost 7 bases to trimming and J lost 2 bases, with 11 bases between them. The CDR3 extends over 13 amino acids. The chain uses TRBV6-6 and TRBJ1-1; D not certain. Sequencing was performed on blood. The TCR sequence derives from a young man in good health. In nucleotides, the CDR3 is TGTGCCAGCATTCTCGTGCCTAACACTGAAGCTTTCTTT. This encodes CASILVPNTEAFF.